These 27 T cell receptor beta chains share one sample of origin, sequenced in a study of Ad26.COV2.S vaccination and SARS-CoV-2 variants (dated by TCRdb to about 2021). The library was obtained by the immunoSEQ multiplex PCR assay. TCRdb stores this immuneACCESS table with in-frame sequences only. Part of the clones is absent; in the studies checked, under half of the shortfall reflects unresolved V genes, and no reason is known for the rest. Present in this sample are about 280,000 clones, approximately 89% of which were seen just once. About 3.5% of the sample is taken by the ten largest. The intended sense of this specimen's treatment or condition label: some 20 received Ad26.COV2.S at low or high dose, single or two shots; 5 received placebo; per-sample allocation not given. For vaccine and placebo recipients, repertoires were sequenced using samples collected on day 63 after the first injection.

This sample comprised peripheral blood, obtained in a trial of Ad26.COV2.S vaccine versus placebo. The receptors stem from a person aged 18 to 59 who received the Ad26.COV2.S COVID-19 vaccine or a placebo.

The chain is built from TRBV6-5 and TRBJ1-3; 8 positions match TRBD1. V gave up 2 bases and J gave up 3 bases; unmatched junction bases: 6. The CDR3 runs 16 residues. CDR1 and CDR2 (germline): MNHEY, SVGAGI. The CDR3 region is CASSYQTGTGGNTIYF. The CDR3 DNA sequence: TGTGCCAGCAGTTACCAAACCGGGACAGGTGGAAACACCATATATTTT.

This rearrangement joins TRBV11-2 to TRBJ2-1; no reliable D call. V shed 1 base and J shed 10 bases, with 8 bases lying between them. CDR1 and CDR2 (germline): SGHAT, FQNNGV. CDR3 length: 12 amino acids. CDR3 region: CASSLAPTEQFF. DNA for the CDR3: TGTGCCAGCAGCTTAGCGCCGACCGAGCAGTTCTTC.

The genes are TRBV7-9 and TRBJ1-1, with TRBD1 matching over 9 bases. The CDR3 loop spans 15 amino acids. Germline V gene data show CDR1 as SEHNR and CDR2 as FQNEAQ (reference sequence). V was pared by 4 bases and J by 5 bases, with 8 bases of the junction left unmatched. CDR3 sequence: CASSSEDRGVTEAFF. DNA for the CDR3: TGTGCCAGCAGCTCAGAGGACAGGGGCGTGACTGAAGCTTTCTTT.

The chain is built from TRBV5-1 and TRBJ2-3, with 8 bases matching TRBD2. Germline lookup yields CDR1 SGHRS and CDR2 YFSETQ. V dropped 6 bases and J dropped 6; count of bases not matched to a gene: 12. The CDR3 loop spans 15 amino acids. The DNA of the CDR3 is TGCGCCAGCACCACATTAGCGGGGTTCGCGGATACGCAGTATTTT. Encoded protein: CASTTLAGFADTQYF.

This clone was detected only once. The chain employs TRBV12-3 or TRBV12-4 and TRBJ2-7, with D hard to call. Trimming pared 6 bases from V and 4 bases from J, leaving 7 bases between. The CDR3 extends over 11 amino acids. The CDR3 region has the DNA TGTGCCAGCAGCAAACCTTACGAGCAGTACTTC. Translating gives CASSKPYEQYF.

This clone was detected many times. This chain connects TRBV4-3 to TRBJ1-3, with D hard to call. Between the trimmed V and J ends, which lost 1 base and 0 bases, there was a span of 7 bases. From germline, CDR1 is LGHNA and CDR2 YSLEER. This CDR3 spans 15 amino acids. This chain's CDR3 is CASSQGRGSGNTIYF. CDR3 coding DNA: TGCGCCAGCAGCCAAGGTCGAGGCTCTGGAAACACCATATATTTT.

This chain links TRBV9 with TRBJ1-2, with D perhaps matching TRBD1 (5 bases). The CDR3 is made up of 14 amino acids. Trimming removed 4 bases from V and 4 bases from J, with 14 bases in between. Germline CDR1 is SGDLS and CDR2 is YYNGEE. The CDR3 reads CASSPSGGGYGYTF. In nucleotides, the CDR3 is TGTGCCAGCAGCCCCAGTGGGGGAGGCTATGGCTACACCTTC.

The genes are TRBV4-1 and TRBJ1-1; 9 nucleotides line up with TRBD1. CDR3 length: 14 residues. The V and J ends lost 3 bases and 4 bases, in that order; junction bases with no gene match: 3. Germline V gene lookup returns CDR1 MGHRA and CDR2 YSYEKL. This CDR3 reads CASSQRQGGTEAFF. The CDR3 nucleotides are TGCGCCAGCAGCCAGCGACAGGGGGGCACTGAAGCTTTCTTT.

The chain is built from TRBV5-4 and TRBJ2-3; maybe TRBD2 (7 bases). CDR3 size: 15 residues. Germline values: CDR1 SGHNT, CDR2 YYREEE (reference sequence). V lost 4 bases, J lost 2 bases, and 14 bases lay in between. The CDR3 is CASSPGGGNTDTQYF. The CDR3 DNA sequence: TGTGCCAGCAGCCCGGGGGGCGGGAACACAGATACGCAGTATTTT.

The gene calls are TRBV27 and TRBJ2-1; 9 bases fit TRBD1. From germline, CDR1 is MNHEY and CDR2 SMNVEV (reference sequence). CDR3 length equals 15 residues. V dropped 4 bases and J dropped 8; count of bases not matched to a gene: 9. In DNA form, the CDR3 reads TGTGCCAGCAGTTATCCGGGACAGGGAGGTGATGAGCAGTTCTTC. Protein product: CASSYPGQGGDEQFF.

The DNA of the CDR3 is TGCGCCAGCAGCCAAGAGGGCCAGGGGTTCCTCTCTGGGGCCAACGTCCTGACTTTC. Translation: CASSQEGQGFLSGANVLTF. V usage is TRBV4-1 and J usage is TRBJ2-6; TRBD1 is a possible D gene (6 bases). Trimming stripped 0 bases from V and 0 bases from J, with 15 bases between. Germline values: CDR1 MGHRA, CDR2 YSYEKL. This CDR3 comprises 19 residues.

The chain joins TRBV4-3 to TRBJ2-7; 9 bases match TRBD2. The CDR3 consists of 16 residues. CDR1 LGHNA and CDR2 YSLEER come from the germline V gene. V lost 0 bases to trimming and J lost 3 bases; unmatched junction nucleotides: 6. The DNA of the CDR3 is TGCGCCAGCAGCCAAGATACCCTAGCGGGATACTACGAGCAGTACTTC. This encodes CASSQDTLAGYYEQYF.

The CDR3 loop is CASARRGSNTEAFF. DNA for the CDR3: TGTGCCAGCGCCCGGAGGGGGTCGAACACTGAAGCTTTCTTT. The chain carries TRBV14 and TRBJ1-1, with TRBD1 as a possible D gene (6 bases). V lost 8 bases and J lost 1, with 14 bases in between. The length of the CDR3 is 14 residues. Germline V gives CDR1 SGHDN, CDR2 FVKESK.

The chain has TRBV6-1 and TRBJ2-5, with 8 bases aligning to TRBD2. Germline V gene sequence: CDR1 MNHNS, CDR2 SASEGT. The V gene end was trimmed by 2 bases and the J gene end by 4 bases; junction bases not matched to a gene: 6. This CDR3 has 15 amino acids. CDR3 bases: TGTGCCAGCAGTGAAATCTCCAGCGGGAGAGAGACCCAGTACTTC. Residues: CASSEISSGRETQYF.

The chain couples TRBV28 to TRBJ2-2; maybe TRBD1 (6 bases). V was cut by 5 bases and J by 6 bases, with 10 bases left in between. The CDR3 has 13 amino acids. Germline V gene lookup returns CDR1 MDHEN and CDR2 SYDVKM. For the CDR3, the DNA is TGTGCCAGCAGTAACAGGGTCGCCGGGGAGCTGTTTTTT. It translates to CASSNRVAGELFF. Supplemented by reference TRBV28 and TRBJ2-2, the full variable domain reads DVKVTQSSRYLVKRTGEKVFLECVQDMDHENMFWYRQDPGLGLRLIYFSYDVKMKEKGDIPEGYSVSREKKERFSLILESASTNQTSMYLCASSNRVAGELFFGEGSRLTVL.

This clone was found a few times. The sample has other DNA sequences that encode this CDR3 too. The gene calls are TRBV5-1 and TRBJ2-7, with D possibly TRBD1 on 6 matching bases. V was pared by 0 bases and J by 2 bases, with 6 bases between. The V gene's germline CDR1 is SGHRS and CDR2 YFSETQ. The length of the CDR3 is 13 residues. DNA of the CDR3: TGCGCCAGCAGCTTGGACAGGGCCTACGAGCAGTACTTC. Amino acids: CASSLDRAYEQYF.

This chain joins TRBV19 and TRBJ2-3; no reliable D call. CDR3 length equals 11 residues. The V and J ends lost 10 bases and 6 bases respectively, with 11 bases between them. Germline V gene lookup returns CDR1 LNHDA and CDR2 SQIVND (reference sequence). The CDR3: CATTTFDTQYF. CDR3 coding DNA: TGTGCCACCACGACCTTCGATACGCAGTATTTT.

This chain links TRBV5-6 with TRBJ1-2; a weak D match, TRBD1 (5 bases). V lost 1 base and J lost 8, with 9 bases in between. This CDR3 contains 12 residues. Germline V lookup: CDR1 SGHDT, CDR2 YYEEEE. The CDR3 bases are TGTGCCAGCAGCTTGAGGGACGGAGGCTACACCTTC. Its translation is CASSLRDGGYTF.

The chain is built from TRBV25-1 and TRBJ2-3; 8 positions agree with TRBD2. The germline V gene has CDR1 MGHDK and CDR2 SYGVNS. V trimming: 8 bases; J trimming: 1 base; junction bases outside the gene matches: 8. This CDR3 region has 15 residues. CDR3 region: CASRPGLVGTDTQYF. The CDR3 DNA follows: TGTGCCAGCCGCCCGGGACTAGTGGGCACAGATACGCAGTATTTT.

A note on this clone: The sample carries other DNA sequences with the same CDR3. The chain uses TRBV6-5 and TRBJ1-5, with a tentative D call TRBD1 (5 bases). The CDR3 covers 15 residues. V was trimmed by 6 bases and J by 0 bases, leaving 12 bases between them. Germline V lookup: CDR1 MNHEY, CDR2 SVGAGI. CDR3 loop: CASRRTGDSNQPQHF. The CDR3 DNA is TGTGCCAGCAGGCGAACAGGAGATAGCAATCAGCCCCAGCATTTT.

This chain uses TRBV29-1 with TRBJ1-1; D gene uncertain. V lost 5 bases to trimming and J lost 5 bases, with 12 bases between them. Germline V gene data show CDR1 as SQVTM and CDR2 as ANQGSEA. The CDR3 totals 12 residues. The CDR3 loop is CSVNLGDTEAFF. Written as DNA, the CDR3 is TGCAGCGTTAATCTCGGGGATACTGAAGCTTTCTTT.

The chain uses TRBV10-3 and TRBJ1-1; 7 bases fit TRBD1. CDR3 length equals 13 residues. Germline V lookup: CDR1 ENHRY, CDR2 SYGVKD. Losses at the gene ends were 6 bases for V and 1 base for J; bases not matched to a gene: 2. The CDR3 is CAIRGTENTEAFF. CDR3 in DNA: TGTGCCATCAGGGGGACAGAGAACACTGAAGCTTTCTTT.

The genes are TRBV2 and TRBJ1-4, with D possibly matching TRBD1 (5 bases). Looked up from germline, CDR1 is SNHLY and CDR2 is FYNNEI. Trimming took 10 bases from V and 4 from J, leaving 22 bases between them. The CDR3 spans 16 residues. The CDR3: CATQNFAGTDNEKLFF. The CDR3 DNA sequence: TGTGCCACCCAAAACTTTGCCGGGACCGATAATGAAAAACTGTTTTTT.

The J gene is TRBJ1-2, the V gene TRBV30; 9 bases map to TRBD1. CDR1 is GTSNPN and CDR2 is SVGIG in the germline V gene (reference sequence). This CDR3 contains 14 residues. V lost 4 bases to trimming and J lost 6 bases; unmatched junction nucleotides: 9. The CDR3 loop reads CAWMGTGRIHGYTF. The CDR3 nucleotides are TGTGCCTGGATGGGGACAGGGCGGATCCATGGCTACACCTTC.

This chain uses TRBV11-2 with TRBJ2-7, with 7 bases that match TRBD1. The germline CDR1 and CDR2 sequences are SGHAT and FQNNGV. V gave up 1 base and J gave up 7 bases; unmatched junction bases: 10. The CDR3 runs 15 residues. CDR3 region: CASSLGAQGVEEQYF. CDR3 sequence (DNA): TGTGCCAGCAGCTTAGGAGCCCAGGGGGTAGAGGAGCAGTACTTC.

The chain uses TRBV19 and TRBJ2-3; TRBD2 is a possible D gene (6 bases). The CDR3 consists of 14 residues. The V end lost 4 bases, the J end lost 0 bases, and 8 bases lay between the germline ends. The germline gives CDR1 LNHDA, CDR2 SQIVND (reference sequence). The CDR3 spells CASSSGTSTDTQYF. The CDR3 DNA reads as TGTGCCAGTAGTAGCGGGACCAGCACAGATACGCAGTATTTT.

The gene calls are TRBV29-1 and TRBJ2-7, with TRBD1 identical over 10 bases. The CDR3 runs to 13 residues. Germline V lookup: CDR1 SQVTM, CDR2 ANQGSEA. The CDR3 DNA reads TGCAGTGCCCGGGGGACAGGGGCCTACGAGCAGTACTTC. Translating gives CSARGTGAYEQYF.